These 18 T cell receptor beta chains came from one sample sequenced in a study of T-cell reconstitution after alpha-beta-depleted transplantation in children. It was with unique molecular identifiers that the TCRbeta library was prepared. TCRdb called the PCR reads again in MiXCR, with one record for every CDR3 protein. The sample carries about 400,000 distinct CDR3 sequences, about 16% recorded once. The starting material was PBMCs, mostly from graft donor cells, obtained 360 days after TCRalphabeta/CD19-depleted stem cell transplant. The receptors originated from a boy in the first two years of life who had a stem cell transplant for Wiskott-Aldrich syndrome, so the T cells may come from the graft donor.

This rearrangement joins TRBV12-3 or TRBV12-4 to TRBJ2-5; no clear D gene. Deletions cut 2 bases from V and 4 bases from J, with 5 bases between. The CDR3 is 12 amino acids. The DNA of the CDR3 is TGTGCCAGCAGTTTAACAGCAGAGACCCAGTACTTC. Translated, it gives CASSLTAETQYF.

The sample holds a few counts of this clonotype. This chain links TRBV4-2 with TRBJ2-6; possibly TRBD1 for D (6 bases). Germline V gene sequence: CDR1 LGHNA, CDR2 YNFKEQ. The V gene lost 1 base and the J gene lost 0 bases, with 10 bases spanning the gap. The CDR3 covers 17 residues. CDR3 in amino acids: CASSQAARGSGANVLTF. CDR3 in DNA: TGTGCCAGCAGCCAAGCTGCCAGGGGCTCTGGGGCCAACGTCCTGACTTTC.

This clonotype occurred a few times. The rearrangement uses TRBV6-6 and TRBJ2-1, with D perhaps matching TRBD1 or TRBD2 (6 bases each). There are 12 residues in the CDR3. V shed 4 bases and J shed 7 bases, with 8 bases lying between them. Per the germline V gene, CDR1 is MNHNY and CDR2 is SVGAGI (reference sequence). CDR3 sequence reads: CASSWRGNEQFF. The DNA of the CDR3 is TGTGCCAGCAGTTGGAGGGGGAATGAGCAGTTCTTC.

This clonotype has just a few counts. This sequence joins TRBV20-1 and TRBJ2-5; TRBD2 matches at 8 bases. The germline V gene encodes CDR1 DFQATT and CDR2 SNEGSKA (reference sequence). This CDR3 is 13 amino acids long. V was clipped by 6 bases and J by 5 bases; unmatched bases: 8. The CDR3 spells CSALKREWETQYF. Written as DNA, the CDR3 is TGCAGTGCGTTAAAGCGGGAGTGGGAGACCCAGTACTTC.

This chain uses TRBV4-3 with TRBJ2-1; the match to TRBD2 covers 14 bases. CDR3 length: 16 residues. CDR1 is LGHNA, CDR2 YSLEER, per germline. V dropped 0 bases and J dropped 7; count of bases not matched to a gene: 2. CDR3 region: CASSQEGTSGRNEQFF. CDR3 in DNA: TGCGCCAGCAGCCAAGAAGGGACTAGCGGGAGAAATGAGCAGTTCTTC.

The CDR3 nucleotides are TGTGCCACCAGTGATAGCCAGCGGGAGGGCTCTTCGTCGGAAGATACGCAGTATTTT. Translating it yields CATSDSQREGSSSEDTQYF. The chain combines TRBV24-1 with TRBJ2-3; 10 positions agree with TRBD2. Germline CDR1 is KGHDR and CDR2 is SFDVKD. The V and J ends lost 3 bases and 5 bases, in that order; junction bases with no gene match: 16. The CDR3 has 19 residues.

This clonotype turned up a few times. This sequence joins TRBV6-5 and TRBJ2-1, with 7 bases aligning to TRBD1. This CDR3 region has 16 residues. The germline V gene has CDR1 MNHEY and CDR2 SVGAGI. Germline trimming cut 2 bases from V and 2 bases from J; bases unmatched to any gene: 6. CDR3 coding DNA: TGTGCCAGCAGTTACGGCACAGGGGTACCCTACAATGAGCAGTTCTTC. Its translation is CASSYGTGVPYNEQFF.

This clonotype was detected only once. This chain uses TRBV24-1 with TRBJ2-7, with a weak D call TRBD1 (6 bases). Germline-derived CDR1 and CDR2 are KGHDR and SFDVKD. The CDR3 totals 15 residues. V was clipped by 4 bases and J by 0 bases, with 12 bases between them. In nucleotides, the CDR3 is TGTGCCACCAGTGACGCTCGGGACAACTCCTACGAGCAGTACTTC. Translation gives CATSDARDNSYEQYF.

This clonotype came up a few times. The chain recombines TRBV29-1 with TRBJ2-3, with TRBD1 as a possible D gene (6 bases). V was shortened by 5 bases and J by 2 bases, with 14 bases between the two germline ends. Germline V gene data show CDR1 as SQVTM and CDR2 as ANQGSEA. This CDR3 has 14 amino acids. The chain's CDR3 is CSVFGTLFTDTQYF. The CDR3 DNA reads as TGCAGCGTTTTCGGGACACTATTCACAGATACGCAGTATTTT.

There are many counts of this clonotype. The V call is TRBV7-2, the J call TRBJ2-3; D call uncertain. Germline V gives CDR1 SGHTA, CDR2 FQGNSA. Trimming cost V 8 bases and J 6 bases, with 9 bases left between them. CDR3 size: 11 residues. CDR3 sequence: CASSPRDTQYF. The CDR3, as DNA: TGTGCCAGCTCACCACGGGATACGCAGTATTTT. Combining the CDR3 with reference TRBV7-2 and TRBJ2-3 gives the whole variable domain GAGVSQSPSNKVTEKGKDVELRCDPISGHTALYWYRQSLGQGLEFLIYFQGNSAPDKSGLPSDRFSAERTGGSVSTLTIQRTQQEDSAVYLCASSPRDTQYFGPGTRLTVL.

The J gene is TRBJ2-3, the V gene TRBV5-1; 9 bases are a match to TRBD2. The J segment lost 7 bases and the V segment lost 1 base, leaving 10 bases of the junction unmatched. Germline CDR1 and CDR2: SGHRS and YFSETQ. The CDR3 extends over 16 amino acids. The CDR3 region has the DNA TGCGCCAGCAGCTTGAAGCGGGAGGACCTCCATTATACGCAGTATTTT. This encodes CASSLKREDLHYTQYF.

This clonotype was counted only a few times. V usage is TRBV7-9 and J usage is TRBJ2-1; perhaps TRBD1 as D (6 bases). This CDR3 is built from 15 residues. Germline loops: CDR1 SEHNR, CDR2 FQNEAQ (reference sequence). V was trimmed by 1 base and J by 9 bases, leaving 16 bases between them. In DNA form, the CDR3 reads TGTGCCAGCAGCTTAGAGGGGCCAGGGGATATTGAGCAGTTCTTC. The encoded protein is CASSLEGPGDIEQFF.

The chain is built from TRBV5-1 and TRBJ2-1; D is uncertain. This CDR3 spans 17 amino acids. Between the trimmed V and J ends, which lost 4 bases and 0 bases, there was a span of 17 bases. Germline lookup yields CDR1 SGHRS and CDR2 YFSETQ. In nucleotides, the CDR3 is TGCGCCAGCAGCATCCCTTCCTGGCAGAGCTCCTACAATGAGCAGTTCTTC. Translation: CASSIPSWQSSYNEQFF.

CDR3 coding DNA: TGTGCCAGCAGTGATTACCTTGGGGCGGGGGTACGAACAGATACGCAGTATTTT. Translated: CASSDYLGAGVRTDTQYF. The chain couples TRBV2 to TRBJ2-3; the match to TRBD2 covers 7 bases. CDR3 size: 18 residues. With 3 bases clipped from V and 3 bases from J, the junction kept 15 bases outside the gene matches. CDR1 is SNHLY, CDR2 FYNNEI, per germline.

The V and J genes are TRBV20-1 and TRBJ2-3, with 12 bases fitting TRBD2. The CDR3 length is 16 residues. V lost 3 bases, J lost 6 bases, and 10 bases stayed unmatched. Looked up from germline, CDR1 is DFQATT and CDR2 is SNEGSKA (reference sequence). The DNA of the CDR3 is TGCAGTGCTAGTGGGCTAGCGGGGGGGCGTGGGGATACGCAGTATTTT. Translation gives CSASGLAGGRGDTQYF.

The chain combines TRBV19 with TRBJ2-3; possibly TRBD2 for D (5 bases). Germline V lookup: CDR1 LNHDA, CDR2 SQIVND (reference sequence). The CDR3 is 14 residues long. The V gene lost 10 bases and the J gene lost 1 base, with 15 bases spanning the gap. The CDR3 loop reads CATRGFGRTDTQYF. The CDR3 bases are TGTGCCACCAGAGGGTTTGGGCGCACAGATACGCAGTATTTT.

The chain is built from TRBV27 and TRBJ2-3, with TRBD2 as a possible D gene (5 bases). The CDR3 length is 17 residues. Between the trimmed V and J ends, which lost 4 bases and 0 bases, there was a span of 17 bases. Germline V lookup: CDR1 MNHEY, CDR2 SMNVEV (reference sequence). DNA of the CDR3: TGTGCCAGCAGTTACCGGGGTGATATCCTGAGCACAGATACGCAGTATTTT. Translating gives CASSYRGDILSTDTQYF.

This clonotype occurred many times. The chain couples TRBV6-6 to TRBJ2-1; no firm D call. Trimming took off 6 bases at V and 8 bases at J, with 5 bases between the two ends. This CDR3 spans 10 amino acids. Germline loops: CDR1 MNHNY, CDR2 SVGAGI (reference sequence). In DNA form, the CDR3 reads TGTGCCAGCAGAAGCCATGAGCAGTTCTTC. Protein sequence: CASRSHEQFF.